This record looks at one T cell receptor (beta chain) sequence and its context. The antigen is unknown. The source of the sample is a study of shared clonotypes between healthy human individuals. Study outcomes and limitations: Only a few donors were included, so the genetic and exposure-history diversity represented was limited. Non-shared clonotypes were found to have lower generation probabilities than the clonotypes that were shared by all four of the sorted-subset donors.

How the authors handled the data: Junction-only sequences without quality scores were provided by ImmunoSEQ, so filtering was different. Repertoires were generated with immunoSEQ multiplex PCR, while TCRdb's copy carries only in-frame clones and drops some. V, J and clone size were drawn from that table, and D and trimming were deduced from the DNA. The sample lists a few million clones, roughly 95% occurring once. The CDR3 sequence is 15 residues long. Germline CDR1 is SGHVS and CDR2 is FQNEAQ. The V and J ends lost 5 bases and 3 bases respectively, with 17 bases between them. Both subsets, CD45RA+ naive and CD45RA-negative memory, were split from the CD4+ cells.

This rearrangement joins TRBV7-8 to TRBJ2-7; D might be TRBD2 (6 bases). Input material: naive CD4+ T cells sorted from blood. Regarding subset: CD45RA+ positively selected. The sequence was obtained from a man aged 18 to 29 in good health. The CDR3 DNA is TGTGCCAGCAGCATGGAGGGAGACCGACGCTACGAGCAGTACTTC. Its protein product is CASSMEGDRRYEQYF.